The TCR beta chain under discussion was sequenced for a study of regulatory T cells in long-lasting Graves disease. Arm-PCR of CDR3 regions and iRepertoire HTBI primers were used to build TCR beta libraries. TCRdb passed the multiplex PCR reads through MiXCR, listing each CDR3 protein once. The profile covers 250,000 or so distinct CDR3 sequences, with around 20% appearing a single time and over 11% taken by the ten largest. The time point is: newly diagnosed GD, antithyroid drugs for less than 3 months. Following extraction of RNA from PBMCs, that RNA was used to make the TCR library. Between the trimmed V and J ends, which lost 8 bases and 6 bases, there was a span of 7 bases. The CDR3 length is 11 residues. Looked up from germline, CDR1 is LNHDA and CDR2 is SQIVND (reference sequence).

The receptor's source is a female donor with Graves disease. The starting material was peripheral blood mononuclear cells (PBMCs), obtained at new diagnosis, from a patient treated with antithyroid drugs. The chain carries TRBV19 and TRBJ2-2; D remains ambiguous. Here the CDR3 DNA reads TGTGCCAGTCGACATGCCGGGGAGCTGTTTTTT. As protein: CASRHAGELFF.